This T cell receptor beta chain was observed in a study of somatic mutations in cytotoxic T cells in rheumatoid arthritis. On the study more broadly: Patient blood, which was peripheral blood collected as 30 ml EDTA, was drawn right after diagnosis and before any treatment started. Selected populations of V beta antibody-stained T cells underwent flow sorting at nearly 100% purity; these encompassed V beta1+ cells subjected to TCRB sequencing.

The CDR3 spans 14 residues. V trimming: 5 bases; J trimming: 3 bases; junction bases outside the gene matches: 4. CDR1 and CDR2 from the germline V gene are SGHNT and YENEEA. For this clone: The antigen is not known.

Sequencing used immunoSEQ multiplex PCR; TCRdb keeps in-frame clones, though not all of them. The data hold 6,300 or so clones, with approximately 80% observed a single time. General observations from the study: Clonality of CD8+ T cells, which was compared between rheumatoid arthritis patients and age-matched healthy controls, did not differ significantly. Rheumatoid arthritis patients showed CD8+ clonality increasing with age, unlike healthy controls.

This TCR derives from a woman aged 70 to 79 with rheumatoid arthritis. The V and J genes are TRBV11-3 and TRBJ1-5; 7 bases line up with TRBD1. Sequencing used CD8+ T cells sorted from blood, obtained at a follow-up visit. The CDR3 protein is CASSLQGPNQPQHF. CDR3 nucleotides: TGTGCCAGCAGCCTACAGGGGCCCAATCAGCCCCAGCATTTT.